This T cell receptor beta chain was documented in a study of blood T cell repertoires in COVID-19. On the study more broadly: Material from acute and convalescent COVID-19 was sourced from the United States, Italy and Spain.

For recovered donors of Cohort 3, there were two negative PCRs, clearance, or symptom resolution. The protocol was immunoSEQ multiplex PCR, while the TCRdb copy is restricted to in-frame clones and leaves out a portion. The data contain roughly 330,000 clones, roughly nine tenths of them singletons. The CDR3 extends over 15 amino acids. Germline CDR1 is LGHNA and CDR2 is YSLEER. V was trimmed by 0 bases and J by 2 bases, leaving 7 bases between them. Sequenced material: PBMCs or T cells enriched from blood (not recorded which). The clonotype was recovered from a woman aged 30 to 39 who had recovered from COVID-19. The rearrangement links TRBV4-3 to TRBJ2-2, with D unresolved. CDR3 bases: TGCGCCAGCAGCCAAGACGGTGCCAACACCGGGGAGCTGTTTTTT. Translation: CASSQDGANTGELFF.